This entry lists 32 T cell receptor beta chains sequenced from one sample in a study of cytomegalovirus exposure and HLA in healthy donors. Both 60 Vbeta primers and 13 Jbeta primers went into the PCR. Generated by immunoSEQ multiplex PCR, the TCRdb table keeps only in-frame clones and is missing some. The sample lists about 130,000 clones, 80% occurring once. Sample: PBMCs. Source of these receptors: a female donor in good health and CMV-seronegative.

The J gene is TRBJ2-3, the V gene TRBV2; 13 bases fit TRBD2. Looked up from germline, CDR1 is SNHLY and CDR2 is FYNNEI. The CDR3 is made up of 14 amino acids. V lost 8 bases, J lost 7 bases, and 6 bases stayed unmatched. CDR3 nucleotides: TGTGCCAGCCACGGGGGACTAGCGGGGAATACGCAGTATTTT. Translated, it gives CASHGGLAGNTQYF. The full variable domain, rest sourced from reference TRBV2 and TRBJ2-3, is EPEVTQTPSHQVTQMGQEVILRCVPISNHLYFYWYRQILGQKVEFLVSFYNNEISEKSEIFDDQFSVERPDGSNFTLKIRSTKLEDSAMYFCASHGGLAGNTQYFGPGTRLTVL.

This chain uses TRBV5-1 with TRBJ2-5; D gene ambiguous. CDR1 and CDR2 from the germline V gene are SGHRS and YFSETQ. Trimming removed 1 base at V and 5 bases at J, with 6 bases between. The CDR3 runs 12 residues. CDR3 loop: CASSLLRETQYF. The CDR3 nucleotides read TGCGCCAGCAGCTTGCTTCGTGAGACCCAGTACTTC.

The chain recombines TRBV27 with TRBJ2-2, with 8 bases identical to TRBD1. The trim removed 7 bases at V and 1 base at J, leaving 14 bases unmatched. This CDR3 has 18 amino acids. Germline CDR1 MNHEY, CDR2 SMNVEV (reference sequence). The CDR3 nucleotides read TGTGCCAGCACGACCCGGGACAGGAGACAGAGGAACACCGGGGAGCTGTTTTTT. Protein: CASTTRDRRQRNTGELFF.

The V call is TRBV25-1, the J call TRBJ2-7; D gene unclear. V dropped 0 bases and J dropped 4 bases, with 4 bases sitting between them. The CDR3 loop spans 12 amino acids. Looked up from germline, CDR1 is MGHDK and CDR2 is SYGVNS. The CDR3 DNA follows: TGTGCCAGCAGTGAATATTCTTACGAGCAGTACTTC. Translated, it gives CASSEYSYEQYF.

The J gene is TRBJ1-5, the V gene TRBV6-5; no clear D gene. The V gene lost 6 bases and the J gene lost 6 bases, with 12 bases spanning the gap. Germline-derived CDR1 and CDR2 are MNHEY and SVGAGI. The CDR3 sequence is 13 residues long. The CDR3, as DNA: TGTGCCAGCAGACTAGATGGGATTCAGCCCCAGCATTTT. This gives the protein CASRLDGIQPQHF.

This clone was seen only a few times. This chain connects TRBV4-2 to TRBJ2-3; maybe TRBD2 (6 bases). CDR3 length: 16 amino acids. V was shortened by 1 base and J by 6 bases, with 17 bases between the two germline ends. Germline V gives CDR1 LGHNA, CDR2 YNFKEQ. The CDR3 sequence: CASSQGLRGIQDTQYF. In DNA, the CDR3 is TGTGCCAGCAGCCAAGGACTACGCGGGATCCAGGATACGCAGTATTTT.

This clone was detected a few times. V usage is TRBV5-5 and J usage is TRBJ2-2, with 9 bases matching TRBD2. Losses at the gene ends were 0 bases for V and 7 bases for J; bases not matched to a gene: 13. Germline V lookup: CDR1 SGHKS, CDR2 YYEKEE (reference sequence). This CDR3 comprises 18 residues. The CDR3 region is CASSLGVRLAGTVGELFF. DNA for the CDR3: TGTGCCAGCAGCTTGGGAGTGAGGCTAGCGGGGACGGTCGGGGAGCTGTTTTTT. Full variable domain (rest looked up from reference TRBV5-5 and TRBJ2-2): DAGVTQSPTHLIKTRGQQVTLRCSPISGHKSVSWYQQVLGQGPQFIFQYYEKEERGRGNFPDRFSARQFPNYSSELNVNALLLGDSALYLCASSLGVRLAGTVGELFFGEGSRLTVL.

The chain has TRBV11-1 and TRBJ2-5; D uncertain. Germline CDR1 is SGHAT and CDR2 is FQDESV (reference sequence). V was pared by 3 bases and J by 2 bases, with 7 bases between. The CDR3 length is 13 residues. This CDR3 reads CASSFARQETQYF. In nucleotides, the CDR3 is TGTGCCAGCAGCTTTGCCAGACAAGAGACCCAGTACTTC.

V gene TRBV2 combines with J gene TRBJ1-3; no clear D gene. This CDR3 has 12 residues. Per the germline V gene, CDR1 is SNHLY and CDR2 is FYNNEI. The ends were cut back, 6 bases at V and 4 bases at J, with 7 bases in the middle. The CDR3 bases are TGTGCCAGCAGCGCCAGGGGAAACACCATATATTTT. It is translated as CASSARGNTIYF.

A few counts support this clone. The V call is TRBV19, the J call TRBJ1-1, with TRBD1 matching 8 bases. J lost 0 bases, V lost 6 bases, and 3 bases had no gene match. This CDR3 is built from 14 residues. Germline V gives CDR1 LNHDA, CDR2 SQIVND (reference sequence). In DNA, the CDR3 is TGTGCCAGTAGCCGGACAGGGATGAACACTGAAGCTTTCTTT. Protein sequence: CASSRTGMNTEAFF.

The chain couples TRBV6-1 to TRBJ1-5; D is unresolved. The CDR3 is 11 amino acids. V gave up 8 bases and J gave up 6 bases, with 8 bases separating them. The germline CDR1 and CDR2 sequences are MNHNS and SASEGT. The CDR3 sequence: CASGQSQPQHF. The CDR3 bases are TGTGCCAGCGGGCAGAGTCAGCCCCAGCATTTT.

The chain has TRBV13 and TRBJ2-3, with 7 bases fitting TRBD2. V lost 5 bases and J lost 3; bases outside the gene matches: 11. The CDR3 has 16 amino acids. CDR1 is PRHDT and CDR2 is FYEKMQ in the germline V gene (reference sequence). CDR3: CASSPPGGGATDTQYF. CDR3 nucleotide sequence: TGTGCCAGCAGCCCCCCGGGCGGGGGAGCAACAGATACGCAGTATTTT. Combining the CDR3 with reference TRBV13 and TRBJ2-3 gives the whole variable domain AAGVIQSPRHLIKEKRETATLKCYPIPRHDTVYWYQQGPGQDPQFLISFYEKMQSDKGSIPDRFSAQQFSDYHSELNMSSLELGDSALYFCASSPPGGGATDTQYFGPGTRLTVL.

The gene calls are TRBV7-9 and TRBJ2-1; possible D gene TRBD2, 5 bases. CDR1 and CDR2 from the germline V gene are SEHNR and FQNEAQ (reference sequence). The CDR3 is made up of 17 amino acids. V lost 3 bases and J 7 bases, leaving 22 bases between the germline ends. The CDR3 DNA reads TGTGCCAGCAGCTTGCGTCGTGTCAGAGAGGGAAATAATGAGCAGTTCTTC. Protein: CASSLRRVREGNNEQFF. Looking up the rest from reference TRBV7-9 and TRBJ2-1 gives the full variable domain: DTGVSQNPRHKITKRGQNVTFRCDPISEHNRLYWYRQTLGQGPEFLTYFQNEAQLEKSRLLSDRFSAERPKGSFSTLEIQRTEQGDSAMYLCASSLRRVREGNNEQFFGPGTRLTVL.

CDR3 loop: CASSIGGDLNTEAFF. The DNA for the CDR3 is TGTGCCAGTAGTATTGGGGGCGACCTGAACACTGAAGCTTTCTTT. This rearrangement joins TRBV19 to TRBJ1-1; possible D gene TRBD1, 6 bases. CDR3 length: 15 residues. Trimming left V 3 bases short and J 0 bases short, with 11 bases between. Germline CDR1 and CDR2: LNHDA and SQIVND (reference sequence).

The genes are TRBV5-8 and TRBJ1-5, with TRBD1 matching over 7 bases. Looked up from germline, CDR1 is SGHTS and CDR2 is YDEGEE. Trimming removed 5 bases from V and 5 bases from J; junction bases left unmatched: 10. This CDR3 contains 15 residues. CDR3 sequence (DNA): TGTGCCAGCAGTACCGACAGGGTAGACGATCAGCCCCAGCATTTT. Translated, it gives CASSTDRVDDQPQHF.

This chain uses TRBV19 with TRBJ2-5, with 8 bases matching TRBD2. V shed 3 bases, J shed 4 bases, and the junction held 10 bases outside the gene matches. Germline loops: CDR1 LNHDA, CDR2 SQIVND (reference sequence). The CDR3 covers 16 residues. The chain's CDR3 is CASSIGPGGRGETQYF. CDR3 DNA sequence: TGTGCCAGTAGTATTGGCCCGGGGGGGAGAGGAGAGACCCAGTACTTC.

V and J are TRBV27 and TRBJ1-5; possible D gene TRBD1, 5 bases. CDR3 length equals 14 residues. Germline V gives CDR1 MNHEY, CDR2 SMNVEV (reference sequence). V was pared by 6 bases and J by 1 base, with 10 bases between. The CDR3 DNA reads as TGTGCCAGCAGAAGGGGCCAAAGCAATCAGCCCCAGCATTTT. Its translation: CASRRGQSNQPQHF.

The gene calls are TRBV6-1 and TRBJ1-2, with 8 nucleotides matching TRBD1. This CDR3 contains 17 residues. CDR1 is MNHNS, CDR2 SASEGT, per germline. With V trimmed by 4 bases and J by 4 bases, 14 bases remained unmatched. In nucleotides, the CDR3 is TGTGCCAGCAGTGGACCAGGGGGCCCCCGGGTCCGCTATGGCTACACCTTC. It codes for CASSGPGGPRVRYGYTF.

The chain couples TRBV12-5 to TRBJ1-1; TRBD1 matches 7 bases. J was trimmed by 3 bases and V by 1 base; bases with no gene match: 11. Germline V gives CDR1 LGHNT, CDR2 FRNRAP. CDR3 size: 17 residues. The CDR3 sequence is CASGLGPRGARDTEAFF. CDR3 DNA: TGTGCTAGTGGTTTGGGCCCCAGGGGGGCTCGAGACACTGAAGCTTTCTTT.

V gene TRBV27 combines with J gene TRBJ2-7, with 8 bases identical to TRBD1. This CDR3 has 15 residues. The V gene end was trimmed by 5 bases and the J gene end by 7 bases; junction bases not matched to a gene: 13. Germline CDR1 and CDR2: MNHEY and SMNVEV (reference sequence). This CDR3 reads CASSPVQGGGWEQYF. Written as DNA, the CDR3 is TGTGCCAGCAGTCCCGTACAGGGGGGCGGTTGGGAGCAGTACTTC.

The chain joins TRBV7-3 to TRBJ2-1; 8 positions agree with TRBD2. J lost 8 bases, V lost 8 bases, and 17 bases had no gene match. Per the germline V gene, CDR1 is SGHTA and CDR2 is FQGTGA. The CDR3 has 16 amino acids. In DNA, the CDR3 is TGTGCCAGCGGTCCCGTGGGGGGACTAGAGGGAGATGAGCAGTTCTTC. It is translated as CASGPVGGLEGDEQFF.

In nucleotides, the CDR3 is TGTGCCAGCAGCCAGGGACAGCGAAACACTGAAGCTTTCTTT. Translating gives CASSQGQRNTEAFF. V gene TRBV7-9 combines with J gene TRBJ1-1; 7 bases are a match to TRBD1. The CDR3 covers 14 residues. Germline V gene lookup returns CDR1 SEHNR and CDR2 FQNEAQ (reference sequence). The V gene end was trimmed by 5 bases and the J gene end by 2 bases; junction bases not matched to a gene: 5.

The chain has TRBV5-4 and TRBJ2-1; tentatively, D is TRBD2 (7 bases). The CDR3 covers 13 residues. Trimming pared 1 base from V and 9 bases from J, leaving 11 bases between. Germline loops: CDR1 SGHNT, CDR2 YYREEE (reference sequence). CDR3 in amino acids: CASSLWGGGEQFF. The CDR3 DNA sequence: TGTGCCAGCAGCTTGTGGGGAGGGGGTGAGCAGTTCTTC. Filled out from reference TRBV5-4 and TRBJ2-1, the complete variable domain reads ETGVTQSPTHLIKTRGQQVTLRCSSQSGHNTVSWYQQALGQGPQFIFQYYREEENGRGNFPPRFSGLQFPNYSSELNVNALELDDSALYLCASSLWGGGEQFFGPGTRLTVL.

About this clone: One end of the junction varies from germline; a read error may be responsible. The chain carries TRBV7-9 and TRBJ2-7, with D possibly TRBD1 on 6 matching bases. This CDR3 spans 15 amino acids. CDR1 and CDR2 from the germline V gene are SEHNR and FQNEAQ (reference sequence). CDR3 DNA: TGTTCCAGCAGCCCCAGAGGGACATCTAAGAACGAGCAGTACTTC. It translates to CSSSPRGTSKNEQYF. Variable domain in full (rest from reference TRBV7-9 and TRBJ2-7): DTGVSQNPRHKITKRGQNVTFRCDPISEHNRLYWYRQTLGQGPEFLTYFQNEAQLEKSRLLSDRFSAERPKGSFSTLEIQRTEQGDSAMYLCSSSPRGTSKNEQYFGPGTRLTVT.

This chain connects TRBV5-5 to TRBJ2-3; TRBD1 might be the D (6 bases). CDR1 is SGHKS and CDR2 is YYEKEE in the germline V gene (reference sequence). V lost 3 bases and J 2 bases, leaving 13 bases between the germline ends. The CDR3 extends over 15 amino acids. The CDR3 protein is CASSWGRQTTDTQYF. In DNA, the CDR3 is TGTGCCAGCAGCTGGGGGCGGCAGACCACAGATACGCAGTATTTT. The full variable domain, completed using reference TRBV5-5 and TRBJ2-3, is DAGVTQSPTHLIKTRGQQVTLRCSPISGHKSVSWYQQVLGQGPQFIFQYYEKEERGRGNFPDRFSARQFPNYSSELNVNALLLGDSALYLCASSWGRQTTDTQYFGPGTRLTVL.

The chain has TRBV11-2 and TRBJ2-5; 8 bases line up with TRBD1. V was clipped by 5 bases and J by 3 bases; unmatched bases: 8. Germline values: CDR1 SGHAT, CDR2 FQNNGV. This CDR3 spans 15 amino acids. The CDR3 loop is CASSGRQGIEETQYF. In nucleotides, the CDR3 is TGTGCCAGCAGCGGCCGACAGGGGATAGAAGAGACCCAGTACTTC. Drawing the rest from reference TRBV11-2 and TRBJ2-5, the complete variable domain is EAGVAQSPRYKIIEKRQSVAFWCNPISGHATLYWYQQILGQGPKLLIQFQNNGVVDDSQLPKDRFSAERLKGVDSTLKIQPAKLEDSAVYLCASSGRQGIEETQYFGPGTRLLVL.

The J gene is TRBJ1-1, the V gene TRBV27; a possible D gene is TRBD1 (6 bases). Germline CDR1 and CDR2: MNHEY and SMNVEV (reference sequence). The CDR3 runs to 17 residues. Trimming removed 7 bases from V and 7 bases from J, with 28 bases in between. This CDR3 is CASMALPGVVPNLEAFF. CDR3 bases: TGTGCCAGCATGGCCCTACCAGGGGTAGTACCGAACCTTGAAGCTTTCTTT.

This chain joins TRBV6-1 and TRBJ2-5; no definite D call. The CDR3 consists of 13 residues. The V and J ends lost 2 bases and 2 bases respectively, with 6 bases between them. Looked up from germline, CDR1 is MNHNS and CDR2 is SASEGT. As DNA, the CDR3 is TGTGCCAGCAGTGAATTTCCACAAGAGACCCAGTACTTC. Protein: CASSEFPQETQYF.

The table lists this clone with a count of one. The chain combines TRBV23-1 with TRBJ1-6; 7 nucleotides match TRBD1. TRBV23-1 is an ORF, and what it does is uncertain. CDR3 length equals 17 residues. With 6 bases clipped from V and 0 bases from J, the junction kept 8 bases outside the gene matches. CDR3 in DNA: TGCGCCAGCAGCAAGGGGGACAGTAGCTCCTATAATTCACCCCTCCACTTT. Its translation is CASSKGDSSSYNSPLHF.

CDR3: CASSHRTLGNQPQHF. In nucleotides, the CDR3 is TGTGCCAGCAGCCACAGGACCCTTGGCAATCAGCCCCAGCATTTT. The gene calls are TRBV7-2 and TRBJ1-5; maybe TRBD1 (5 bases). The CDR3 runs 15 residues. CDR1 is SGHTA and CDR2 is FQGNSA in the germline V gene. Trimming took off 5 bases at V and 2 bases at J, with 13 bases between the two ends.

In its sample, this clone was seen a few times. The rearrangement joins TRBV5-4 to TRBJ2-7; D call uncertain. Germline-derived CDR1 and CDR2 are SGHNT and YYREEE (reference sequence). This CDR3 has 15 residues. V was trimmed by 0 bases and J by 4 bases, leaving 14 bases between them. The CDR3 sequence: CASSLGIQPSYEQYF. CDR3 bases: TGTGCCAGCAGCTTGGGAATCCAGCCTAGTTACGAGCAGTACTTC. Variable domain in full (rest from reference TRBV5-4 and TRBJ2-7): ETGVTQSPTHLIKTRGQQVTLRCSSQSGHNTVSWYQQALGQGPQFIFQYYREEENGRGNFPPRFSGLQFPNYSSELNVNALELDDSALYLCASSLGIQPSYEQYFGPGTRLTVT.

The sample holds a few counts of this clone. This chain joins TRBV9 and TRBJ2-1, with 8 bases identical to TRBD2. The junction had 9 bases not matched to a gene; V was cut back by 0 bases and J by 7 bases. The germline V gene has CDR1 SGDLS and CDR2 YYNGEE. The CDR3 is 16 amino acids. The CDR3 region is CASSVASGPGRNEQFF. The CDR3 DNA reads as TGTGCCAGCAGCGTAGCTAGCGGGCCGGGGAGAAATGAGCAGTTCTTC.